The present entry profiles one TCR beta chain with its context. Its cognate antigen is unknown. The CDR3 has 15 amino acids. V was shortened by 1 base and J by 8 bases, with 14 bases between the two germline ends. Germline CDR1 reads SGHDN; CDR2 reads FVKESK. The data derive from a study of T cell responses to AZD1222 COVID-19 vaccine. General study results and limits: The span of vaccine-associated CD4 TCRs extended across spike, with dominance at 160-218 and 743-854. A reported finding is that nearly half of spike-specific TCRs target unmutated variant regions. Clonal diversity was possibly underestimated; the donors were predominantly white British and more often female.

Data came from immunoSEQ multiplex PCR; TCRdb stores just in-frame clones and leaves some out. This sample contains about 140,000 clones. J is TRBJ1-4 and V is TRBV14; tentatively, D is TRBD1 (5 bases). The sample consisted of peripheral blood. This TCR derives from an adult in good health. CDR3 nucleotides: TGTGCCAGCAGCCAAGGACAGCCATGGTGGGAAAAACTGTTTTTT. This encodes CASSQGQPWWEKLFF.